This TCR beta chain was identified in a study of shared clonotypes between healthy human individuals. At the level of the study: The study used three CD4 naive, three CD4 memory, two CD8 naive and one CD8 memory plate per donor.

The run depth of the assay was deep. When replicate PCRs were run on sorted subsets, they used roughly 0.2 ug DNA, about 30,000 T cell genomes. The repertoire was sequenced with immunoSEQ multiplex PCR; TCRdb's copy has only in-frame clones and lacks some. The table records around 620,000 clones, roughly 95% of them present only once. A note on this clone: Its antigen is still unknown.

Only CD45RO-negative cells positively selected for CCR7 counted as naive CD8 cells, so terminally differentiated effector memory CD45RA+ cells were excluded. This CDR3 region has 10 residues. Deletions cut 10 bases from V and 9 bases from J, with 10 bases between. Germline CDR1 MNHEY, CDR2 SMNVEV (reference sequence). The study, taken as a whole, reports: Sample collection involved blood only; tissue repertoires are likely different.

The receptor was derived from a woman aged 25 to 39 in good health. V usage is TRBV27 and J usage is TRBJ2-1; D is undetermined. What was sequenced was naive CD8+ T cells sorted from blood. The CDR3, as DNA: TGTGCCACCGGCCTCCGTGAGCAGTTCTTC. Amino acid sequence: CATGLREQFF.